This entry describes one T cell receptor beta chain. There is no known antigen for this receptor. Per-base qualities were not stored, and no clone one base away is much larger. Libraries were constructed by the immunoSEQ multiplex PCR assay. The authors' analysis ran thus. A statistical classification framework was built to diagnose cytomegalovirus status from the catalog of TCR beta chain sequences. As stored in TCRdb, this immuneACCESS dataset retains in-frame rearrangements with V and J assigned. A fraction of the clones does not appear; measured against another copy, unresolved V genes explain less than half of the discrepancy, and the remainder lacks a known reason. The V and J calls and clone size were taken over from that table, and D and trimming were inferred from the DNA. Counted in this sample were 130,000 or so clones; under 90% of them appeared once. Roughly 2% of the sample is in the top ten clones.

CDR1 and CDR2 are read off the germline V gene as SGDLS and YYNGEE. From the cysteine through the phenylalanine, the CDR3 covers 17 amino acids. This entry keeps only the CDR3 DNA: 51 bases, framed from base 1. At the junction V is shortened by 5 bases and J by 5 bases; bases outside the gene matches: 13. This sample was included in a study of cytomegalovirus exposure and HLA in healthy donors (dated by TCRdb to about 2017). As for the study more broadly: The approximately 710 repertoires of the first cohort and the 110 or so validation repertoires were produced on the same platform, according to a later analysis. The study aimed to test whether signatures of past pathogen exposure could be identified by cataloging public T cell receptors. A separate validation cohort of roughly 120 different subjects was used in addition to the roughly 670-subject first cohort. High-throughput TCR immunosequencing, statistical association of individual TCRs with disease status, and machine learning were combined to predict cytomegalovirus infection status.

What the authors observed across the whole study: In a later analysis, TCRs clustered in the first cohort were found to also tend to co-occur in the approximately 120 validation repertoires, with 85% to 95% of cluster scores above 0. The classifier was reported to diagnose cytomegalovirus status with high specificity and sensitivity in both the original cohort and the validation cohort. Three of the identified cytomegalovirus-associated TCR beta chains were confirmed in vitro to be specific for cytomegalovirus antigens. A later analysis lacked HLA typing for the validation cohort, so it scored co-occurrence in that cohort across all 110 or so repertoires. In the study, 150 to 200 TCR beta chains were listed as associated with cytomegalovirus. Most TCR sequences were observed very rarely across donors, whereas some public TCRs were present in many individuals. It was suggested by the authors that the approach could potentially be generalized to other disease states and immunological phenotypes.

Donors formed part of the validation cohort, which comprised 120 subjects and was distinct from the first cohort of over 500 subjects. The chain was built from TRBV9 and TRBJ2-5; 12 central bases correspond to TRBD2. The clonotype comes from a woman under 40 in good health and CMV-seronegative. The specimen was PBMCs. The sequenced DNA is TGTGCCAGCAGTTCTCCTAGCGGGGGGGCCGGAATGGAGACCCAGTACTTC. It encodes CASSSPSGGAGMETQYF.